The 3 T cell receptor beta chains listed next were all sequenced from one sample in a study of blood T cell repertoires in COVID-19. Only in-frame clones appear in the TCRdb table, and some are missing; sequencing was by immunoSEQ multiplex PCR. The sample has about 240,000 clones; roughly four fifths are singletons. Sequenced input: peripheral blood. These receptors all come from a man younger than 45 who had recovered from COVID-19.

The chain uses TRBV15 and TRBJ1-5; the D is unclear. This CDR3 comprises 15 residues. Germline V gene data show CDR1 as LNHNV and CDR2 as YYDKDF (reference sequence). V was shortened by 0 bases and J by 10 bases, with 16 bases between the two germline ends. The CDR3 DNA reads TGTGCCACCAGCAGAGATCAAGGAGCCTCCCGCCCCCAGCATTTT. Translation: CATSRDQGASRPQHF.

This sequence joins TRBV7-9 and TRBJ2-5; D is ambiguous. There are 15 residues in the CDR3. Trimming shortened V by 1 base and J by 0 bases, and 9 bases separated the two germline ends. CDR1 is SEHNR and CDR2 is FQNEAQ in the germline V gene (reference sequence). CDR3 nucleotide sequence: TGTGCCAGCAGCTTAGTGGTCCACTACCAAGAGACCCAGTACTTC. This sequence encodes CASSLVVHYQETQYF.

This clone appeared once. The genes are TRBV29-1 and TRBJ2-7; TRBD2 aligns across 7 bases. Germline assignment: CDR1 SQVTM and CDR2 ANQGSEA. The trim removed 1 base at V and 5 bases at J, leaving 5 bases unmatched. The CDR3 length is 13 residues. The CDR3 loop reads CSVEGGRDHEQYF. CDR3 in DNA: TGCAGCGTTGAAGGGGGGAGGGACCACGAGCAGTACTTC.